This T cell receptor beta chain derives from a study of read filtering for tumor transcriptome and immune sequencing. Study results and caveats: Dropping single-read clonotypes raised IR-seq and RNA-seq shared-clonotype correlation.

This library used 300 to 500 ng RNA and molecular barcoded adaptors spanning alpha/delta and beta/gamma chains. TCRdb itself ran the reads through MiXCR, one entry per CDR3 protein. The data show 60,000 or so distinct CDR3 sequences, with roughly a fifth seen just once and 11% held by the top ten. This clonotype was found once. Its specificity is not known. One end of the junction fails to match germline, which may point to a read error. Germline V CDR1 and CDR2: SGDLS, YYNGEE. The length of the CDR3 is 15 residues. V gene TRBV9 combines with J gene TRBJ2-1, with D maybe TRBD1 (6 bases). Sequenced: a population of CD138-negative cells sorted from bone marrow. The sequence came from a donor aged 40 or over with multiple myeloma. This CDR3 is CASSNRDTSYNERFF. The CDR3 bases are TGTGCCAGCAGCAACCGGGACACCTCCTACAATGAGCGGTTCTTC.